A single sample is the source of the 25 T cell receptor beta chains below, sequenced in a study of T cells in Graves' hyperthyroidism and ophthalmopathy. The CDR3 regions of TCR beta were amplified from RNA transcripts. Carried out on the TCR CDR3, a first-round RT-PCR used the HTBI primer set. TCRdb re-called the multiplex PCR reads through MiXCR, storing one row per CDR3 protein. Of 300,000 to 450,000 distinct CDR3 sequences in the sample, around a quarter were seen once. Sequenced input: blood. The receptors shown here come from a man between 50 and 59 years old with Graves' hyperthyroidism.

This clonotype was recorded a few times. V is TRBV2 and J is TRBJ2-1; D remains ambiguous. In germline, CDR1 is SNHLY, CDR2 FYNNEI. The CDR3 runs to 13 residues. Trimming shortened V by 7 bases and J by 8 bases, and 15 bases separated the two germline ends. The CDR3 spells CASKRPTPDEQFF. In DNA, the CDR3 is TGTGCCAGCAAGCGCCCGACCCCCGATGAGCAGTTCTTC.

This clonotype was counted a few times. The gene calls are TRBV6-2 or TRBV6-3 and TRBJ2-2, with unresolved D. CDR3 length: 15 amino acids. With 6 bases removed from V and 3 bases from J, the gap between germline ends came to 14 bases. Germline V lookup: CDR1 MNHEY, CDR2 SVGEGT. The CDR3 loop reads CASSLSVAHTGELFF. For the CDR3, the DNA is TGTGCCAGCAGCCTCAGTGTAGCCCACACCGGGGAGCTGTTTTTT.

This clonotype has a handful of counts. The chain's CDR3 is CASSLTLQTNTEAFF. Here the CDR3 DNA reads TGTGCCAGCAGCTTAACGTTACAAACTAACACTGAAGCTTTCTTT. The chain couples TRBV7-3 to TRBJ1-1; no clear D. Germline values: CDR1 SGHTA, CDR2 FQGTGA. The germline V and J ends were trimmed by 0 bases and 2 bases, with 10 bases remaining between them. This CDR3 has 15 residues. Full variable domain (outside the CDR3, taken from reference TRBV7-3 and TRBJ1-1): GAGVSQTPSNKVTEKGKYVELRCDPISGHTALYWYRQSLGQGPEFLIYFQGTGAADDSGLPNDRFFAVRPEGSVSTLKIQRTERGDSAVYLCASSLTLQTNTEAFFGQGTRLTVV.

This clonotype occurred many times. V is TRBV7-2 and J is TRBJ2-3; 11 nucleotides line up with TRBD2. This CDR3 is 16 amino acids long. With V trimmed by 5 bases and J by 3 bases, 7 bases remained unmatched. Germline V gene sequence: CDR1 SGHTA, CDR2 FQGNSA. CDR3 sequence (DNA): TGTGCCAGCAGCCTAACTAGCGGGAGTCGTACAGATACGCAGTATTTT. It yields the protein CASSLTSGSRTDTQYF.

The CDR3 bases are TGTGCCAGCAGTGAAGGGGGGTTAGTTTACGAGCAGTACTTC. This encodes CASSEGGLVYEQYF. The chain is built from TRBV6-1 and TRBJ2-7; D is possibly TRBD1 or TRBD2 (5 bases each). Germline values: CDR1 MNHNS, CDR2 SASEGT. This CDR3 has 14 amino acids. Trimming took off 1 base at V and 4 bases at J, with 11 bases between the two ends.

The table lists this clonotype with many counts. CDR3 bases: TGTGCCAGCAGCCGAGGAAGCCTTCCTAACACTGAAGCTTTCTTT. Protein product: CASSRGSLPNTEAFF. The rearrangement uses TRBV6-1 and TRBJ1-1; D is undetermined. CDR1 and CDR2 (germline): MNHNS, SASEGT. The germline V and J ends were trimmed by 6 bases and 2 bases, with 16 bases remaining between them. There are 15 residues in the CDR3.

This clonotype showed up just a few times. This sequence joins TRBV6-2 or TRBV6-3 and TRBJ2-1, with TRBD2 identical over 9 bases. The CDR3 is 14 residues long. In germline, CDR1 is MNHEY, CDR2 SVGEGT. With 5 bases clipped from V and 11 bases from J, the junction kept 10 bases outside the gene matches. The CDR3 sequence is CASSSGGREGKQFF. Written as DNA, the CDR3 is TGTGCCAGCAGTAGCGGGGGGCGGGAGGGAAAGCAGTTCTTC.

CDR3 sequence (DNA): TGCAGCGTGGGGACAATATCGGGCGAGCAGTACTTC. This translates into CSVGTISGEQYF. The chain links TRBV29-1 to TRBJ2-7, with D possibly TRBD1 on 6 matching bases. The CDR3 totals 12 residues. The V end lost 6 bases, the J end lost 6 bases, and 15 bases lay between the germline ends. Germline lookup yields CDR1 SQVTM and CDR2 ANQGSEA.

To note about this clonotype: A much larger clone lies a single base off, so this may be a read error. The CDR3 region has the DNA TGTGCCAGCAGCTCGACTAGCGCGTACTACGAGCAGTTCTTC. Amino acid sequence: CASSSTSAYYEQFF. The chain employs TRBV28 and TRBJ2-7; the match to TRBD2 covers 8 bases. The DNA end favors TRBJ2-1, so the J call may be wrong. The CDR3 is 14 residues long. Per germline, CDR1 MDHEN and CDR2 SYDVKM.

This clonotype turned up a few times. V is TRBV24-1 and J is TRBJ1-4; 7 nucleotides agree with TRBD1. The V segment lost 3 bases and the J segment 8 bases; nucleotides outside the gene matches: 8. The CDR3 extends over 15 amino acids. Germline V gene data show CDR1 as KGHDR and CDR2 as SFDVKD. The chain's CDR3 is CATSDPAGGLEKLFF. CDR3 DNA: TGTGCCACCAGTGATCCTGCAGGGGGTCTAGAAAAACTGTTTTTT.

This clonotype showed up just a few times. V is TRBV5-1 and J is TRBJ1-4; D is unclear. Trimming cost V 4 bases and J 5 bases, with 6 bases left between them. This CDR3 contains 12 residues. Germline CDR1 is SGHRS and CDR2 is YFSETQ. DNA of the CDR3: TGCGCCAGCAGCCGTACGAATGAAAAACTGTTTTTT. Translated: CASSRTNEKLFF.

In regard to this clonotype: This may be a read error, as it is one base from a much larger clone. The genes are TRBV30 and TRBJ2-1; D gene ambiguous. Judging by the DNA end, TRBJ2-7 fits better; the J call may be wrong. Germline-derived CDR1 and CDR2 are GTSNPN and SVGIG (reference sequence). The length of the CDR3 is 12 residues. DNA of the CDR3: TGTGCCTGGAGAGGGCAGATCAATGAGCAGTACTTC. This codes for CAWRGQINEQYF.

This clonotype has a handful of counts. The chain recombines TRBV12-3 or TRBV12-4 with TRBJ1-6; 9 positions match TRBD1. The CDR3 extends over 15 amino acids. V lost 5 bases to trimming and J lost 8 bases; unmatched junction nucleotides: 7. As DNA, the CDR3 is TGTGCCAGCAGTCCTCCGGGACAGGGCGATTCACCCCTCCACTTT. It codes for CASSPPGQGDSPLHF.

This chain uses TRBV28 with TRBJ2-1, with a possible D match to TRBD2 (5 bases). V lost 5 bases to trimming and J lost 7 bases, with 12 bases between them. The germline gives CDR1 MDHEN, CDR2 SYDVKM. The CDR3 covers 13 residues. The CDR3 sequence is CASSLPSGNEQFF. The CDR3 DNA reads TGTGCCAGCAGTCTACCGTCGGGGAATGAGCAGTTCTTC. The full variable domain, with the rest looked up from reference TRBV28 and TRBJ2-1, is DVKVTQSSRYLVKRTGEKVFLECVQDMDHENMFWYRQDPGLGLRLIYFSYDVKMKEKGDIPEGYSVSREKKERFSLILESASTNQTSMYLCASSLPSGNEQFFGPGTRLTVL.

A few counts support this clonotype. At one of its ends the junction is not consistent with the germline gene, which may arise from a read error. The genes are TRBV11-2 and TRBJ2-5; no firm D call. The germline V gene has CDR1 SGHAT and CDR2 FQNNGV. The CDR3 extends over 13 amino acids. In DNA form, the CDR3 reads TGTGCCAGCAGCTTAGCGGAACGAGAGACCCGGTACTTC. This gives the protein CASSLAERETRYF.

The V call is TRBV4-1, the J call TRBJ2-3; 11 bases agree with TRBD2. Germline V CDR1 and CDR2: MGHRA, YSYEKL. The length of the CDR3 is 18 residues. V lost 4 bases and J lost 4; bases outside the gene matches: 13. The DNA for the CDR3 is TGCGCCAGCAGCCTTAGCGGGAGGGCCGTGGCAGGAGCAGATACGCAGTATTTT. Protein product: CASSLSGRAVAGADTQYF.

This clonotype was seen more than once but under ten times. Written as DNA, the CDR3 is TGCGCCAGCAGCTCCCAGCGGGAGGCTTACAATGAGCAGTTCTTC. The encoded protein is CASSSQREAYNEQFF. V and J are TRBV5-1 and TRBJ2-1, with 9 positions matching TRBD2. The CDR3 sequence is 15 residues long. CDR1 and CDR2 (germline): SGHRS, YFSETQ. Trimming took 3 bases from V and 4 from J; bases not matched to a gene: 5. Using reference TRBV5-1 and TRBJ2-1 for the parts outside the CDR3, the full variable domain is KAGVTQTPRYLIKTRGQQVTLSCSPISGHRSVSWYQQTPGQGLQFLFEYFSETQRNKGNFPGRFSGRQFSNSRSEMNVSTLELGDSALYLCASSSQREAYNEQFFGPGTRLTVL.

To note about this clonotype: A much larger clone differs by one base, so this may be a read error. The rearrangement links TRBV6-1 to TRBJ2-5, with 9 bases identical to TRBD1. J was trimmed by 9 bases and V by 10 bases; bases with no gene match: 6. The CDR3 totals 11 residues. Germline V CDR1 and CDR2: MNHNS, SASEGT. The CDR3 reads CATEQGAAQYF. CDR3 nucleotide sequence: TGTGCCACCGAACAGGGGGCGGCCCAGTACTTC.

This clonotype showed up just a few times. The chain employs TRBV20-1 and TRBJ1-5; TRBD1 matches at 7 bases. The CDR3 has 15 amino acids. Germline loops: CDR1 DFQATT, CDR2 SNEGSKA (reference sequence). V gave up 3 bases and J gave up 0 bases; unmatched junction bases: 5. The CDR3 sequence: CSASAGTDSNQPQHF. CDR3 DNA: TGCAGTGCTAGCGCCGGGACAGATAGCAATCAGCCCCAGCATTTT.

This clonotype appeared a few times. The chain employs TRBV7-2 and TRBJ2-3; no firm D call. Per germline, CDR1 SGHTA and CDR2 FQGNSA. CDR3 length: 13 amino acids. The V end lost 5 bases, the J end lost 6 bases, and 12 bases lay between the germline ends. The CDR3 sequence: CASSIPPPDTQYF. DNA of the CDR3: TGTGCCAGCAGCATACCGCCCCCGGATACGCAGTATTTT.

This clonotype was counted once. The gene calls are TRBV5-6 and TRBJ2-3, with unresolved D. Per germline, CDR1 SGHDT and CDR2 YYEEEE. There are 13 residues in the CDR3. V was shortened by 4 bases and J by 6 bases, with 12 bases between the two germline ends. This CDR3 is CASSTMVWDTQYF. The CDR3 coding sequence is TGTGCCAGCAGCACTATGGTCTGGGATACGCAGTATTTT.

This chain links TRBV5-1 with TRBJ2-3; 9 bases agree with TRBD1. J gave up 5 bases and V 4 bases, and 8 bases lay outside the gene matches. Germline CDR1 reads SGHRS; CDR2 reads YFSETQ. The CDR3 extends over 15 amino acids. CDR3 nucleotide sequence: TGCGCCAGCAGCGCAGGGACAGGGAGGGGAGATACGCAGTATTTT. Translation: CASSAGTGRGDTQYF. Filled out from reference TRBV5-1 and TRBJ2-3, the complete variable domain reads KAGVTQTPRYLIKTRGQQVTLSCSPISGHRSVSWYQQTPGQGLQFLFEYFSETQRNKGNFPGRFSGRQFSNSRSEMNVSTLELGDSALYLCASSAGTGRGDTQYFGPGTRLTVL.

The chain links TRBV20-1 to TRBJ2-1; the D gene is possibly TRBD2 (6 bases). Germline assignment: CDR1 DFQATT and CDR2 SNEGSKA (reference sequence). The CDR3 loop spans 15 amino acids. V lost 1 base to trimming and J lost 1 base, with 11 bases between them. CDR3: CSARASAQSYNEQFF. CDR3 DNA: TGCAGTGCTAGAGCTAGCGCCCAATCCTACAATGAGCAGTTCTTC.

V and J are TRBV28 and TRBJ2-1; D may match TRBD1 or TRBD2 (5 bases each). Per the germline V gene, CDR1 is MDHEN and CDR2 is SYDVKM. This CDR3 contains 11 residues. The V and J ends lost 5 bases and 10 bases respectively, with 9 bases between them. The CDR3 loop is CASSVRGEQFF. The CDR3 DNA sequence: TGTGCCAGCAGTGTCCGGGGCGAGCAGTTCTTC.

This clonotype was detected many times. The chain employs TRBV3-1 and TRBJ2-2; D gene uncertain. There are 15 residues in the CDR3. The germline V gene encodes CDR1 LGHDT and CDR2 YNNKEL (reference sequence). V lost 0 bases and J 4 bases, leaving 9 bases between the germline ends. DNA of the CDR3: TGTGCCAGCAGCCAAGACCCATCGCCCACCGGGGAGCTGTTTTTT. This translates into CASSQDPSPTGELFF.